This T cell receptor beta chain is drawn from a study of blood T cell repertoires in COVID-19. Assay used: immunoSEQ multiplex PCR; TCRdb lists only in-frame clones, some missing. The sample contains around 70,000 clones, 90% to 95% of which appear only once. This clone was counted a single time. CDR3 length: 16 residues. Per germline, CDR1 SGHAT and CDR2 FQNNGV. Trimming removed 5 bases at V and 0 bases at J, with 16 bases between. The chain has TRBV11-2 and TRBJ1-1; the D gene is possibly TRBD1 (5 bases). Sequences were obtained from peripheral blood. The receptor was isolated from a human donor in a cohort sampled during active COVID-19. For the CDR3, the DNA is TGTGCCAGCAGCCGGATAGGGGTATACGTGAACACTGAAGCTTTCTTT. It is translated as CASSRIGVYVNTEAFF. Looking up the rest from reference TRBV11-2 and TRBJ1-1 gives the full variable domain: EAGVAQSPRYKIIEKRQSVAFWCNPISGHATLYWYQQILGQGPKLLIQFQNNGVVDDSQLPKDRFSAERLKGVDSTLKIQPAKLEDSAVYLCASSRIGVYVNTEAFFGQGTRLTVV.